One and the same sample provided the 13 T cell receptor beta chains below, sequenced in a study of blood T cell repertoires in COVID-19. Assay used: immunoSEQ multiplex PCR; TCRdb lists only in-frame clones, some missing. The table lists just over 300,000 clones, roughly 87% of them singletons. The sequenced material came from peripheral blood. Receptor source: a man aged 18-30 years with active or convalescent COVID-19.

As DNA, the CDR3 is TGTGCCAGCAGTCCAGGGACAGGGTATCCCACTGAAGCTTTCTTT. Its translation: CASSPGTGYPTEAFF. The chain is built from TRBV27 and TRBJ1-1, with 9 bases lining up with TRBD1. Germline V gene sequence: CDR1 MNHEY, CDR2 SMNVEV (reference sequence). Unmatched junction bases numbered 8, after V lost 5 bases and J lost 4 bases. The CDR3 has 15 residues.

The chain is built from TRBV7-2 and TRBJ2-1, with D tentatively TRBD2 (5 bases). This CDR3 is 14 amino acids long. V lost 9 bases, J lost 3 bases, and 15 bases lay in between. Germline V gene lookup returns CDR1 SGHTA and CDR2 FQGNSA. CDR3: CASQTSILYNEQFF. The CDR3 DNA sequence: TGTGCCAGTCAAACTAGTATCCTCTACAATGAGCAGTTCTTC.

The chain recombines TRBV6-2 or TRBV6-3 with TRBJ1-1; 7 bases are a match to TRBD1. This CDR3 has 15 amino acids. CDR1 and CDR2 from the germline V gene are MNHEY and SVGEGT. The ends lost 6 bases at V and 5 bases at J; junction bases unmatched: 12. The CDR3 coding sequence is TGTGCCAGCAGCCCTCGACGACAGGGTGGGACTGAAGCTTTCTTT. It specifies CASSPRRQGGTEAFF.

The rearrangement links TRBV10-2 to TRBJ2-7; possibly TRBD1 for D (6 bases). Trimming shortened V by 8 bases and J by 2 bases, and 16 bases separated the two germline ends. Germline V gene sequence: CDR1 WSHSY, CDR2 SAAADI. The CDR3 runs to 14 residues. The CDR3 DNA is TGCGCCAGCGAACCGGGACATAGTACCTACGAGCAGTACTTC. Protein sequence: CASEPGHSTYEQYF.

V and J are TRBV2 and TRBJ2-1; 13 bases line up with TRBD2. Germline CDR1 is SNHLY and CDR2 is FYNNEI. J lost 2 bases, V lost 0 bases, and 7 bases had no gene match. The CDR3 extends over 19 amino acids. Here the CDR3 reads CASSEAPGLAGHPYNEQFF. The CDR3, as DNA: TGTGCCAGCAGTGAAGCGCCGGGACTAGCGGGACATCCCTACAATGAGCAGTTCTTC.

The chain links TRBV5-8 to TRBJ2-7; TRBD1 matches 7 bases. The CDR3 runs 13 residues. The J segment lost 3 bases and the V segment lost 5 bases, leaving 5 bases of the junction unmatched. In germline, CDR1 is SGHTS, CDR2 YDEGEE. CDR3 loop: CASSFRDSYEQYF. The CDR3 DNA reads TGTGCCAGCAGTTTCCGGGACAGCTACGAGCAGTACTTC.

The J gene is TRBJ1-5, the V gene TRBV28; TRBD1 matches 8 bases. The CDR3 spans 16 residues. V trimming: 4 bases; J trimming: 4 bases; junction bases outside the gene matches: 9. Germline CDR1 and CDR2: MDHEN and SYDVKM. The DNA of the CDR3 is TGTGCCAGCAGTTGGGCAGGGGGCGTGGGGAATCAGCCCCAGCATTTT. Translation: CASSWAGGVGNQPQHF.

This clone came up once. The CDR3 loop reads CASSHERGRGYTF. In DNA form, the CDR3 reads TGCGCCAGCAGCCATGAAAGGGGAAGGGGCTACACCTTC. The rearrangement uses TRBV4-3 and TRBJ1-2, with D tentatively TRBD1 (5 bases). This CDR3 comprises 13 residues. The V end lost 3 bases, the J end lost 8 bases, and 13 bases lay between the germline ends. Looked up from germline, CDR1 is LGHNA and CDR2 is YSLEER.

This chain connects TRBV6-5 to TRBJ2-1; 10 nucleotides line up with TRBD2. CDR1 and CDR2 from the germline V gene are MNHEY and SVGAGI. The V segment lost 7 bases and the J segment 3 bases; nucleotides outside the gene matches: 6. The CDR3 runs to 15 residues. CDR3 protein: CASMGLAIHYNEQFF. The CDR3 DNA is TGTGCCAGCATGGGACTAGCGATTCACTACAATGAGCAGTTCTTC.

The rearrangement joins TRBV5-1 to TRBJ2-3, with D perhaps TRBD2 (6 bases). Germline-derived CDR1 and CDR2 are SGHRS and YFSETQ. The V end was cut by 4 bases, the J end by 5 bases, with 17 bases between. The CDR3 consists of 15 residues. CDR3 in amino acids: CASSNPGLGEDTQYF. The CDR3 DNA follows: TGCGCCAGCAGCAACCCGGGACTGGGGGAAGATACGCAGTATTTT.

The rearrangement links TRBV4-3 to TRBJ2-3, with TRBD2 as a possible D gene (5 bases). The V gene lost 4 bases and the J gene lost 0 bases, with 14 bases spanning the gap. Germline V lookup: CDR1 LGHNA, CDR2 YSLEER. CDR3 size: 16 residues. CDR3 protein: CASSRDTGSSTDTQYF. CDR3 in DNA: TGCGCCAGCAGCCGAGATACGGGGAGTAGCACAGATACGCAGTATTTT.

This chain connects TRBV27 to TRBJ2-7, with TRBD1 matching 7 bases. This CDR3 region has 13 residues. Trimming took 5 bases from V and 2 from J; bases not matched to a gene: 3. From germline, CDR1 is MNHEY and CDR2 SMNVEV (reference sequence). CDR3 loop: CASSPGTAYEQYF. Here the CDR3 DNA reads TGTGCCAGCAGTCCCGGGACAGCCTACGAGCAGTACTTC.

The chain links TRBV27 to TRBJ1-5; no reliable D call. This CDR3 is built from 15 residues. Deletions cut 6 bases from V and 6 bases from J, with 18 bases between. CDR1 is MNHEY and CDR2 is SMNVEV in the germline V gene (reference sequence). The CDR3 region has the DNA TGTGCCAGCAGCAAAAAATGGAGCGGTGGTCAGCCCCAGCATTTT. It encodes CASSKKWSGGQPQHF.